This entry is about one T cell receptor beta chain. The primer mix had 60 Vbeta and 13 Jbeta primers. Clones were read by immunoSEQ multiplex PCR, and TCRdb kept only the in-frame ones, dropping some. Of 100,000 to 150,000 clones in the sample, roughly 80% were seen once. The CDR3 spans 13 residues. Germline V gene lookup returns CDR1 LNHDA and CDR2 SQIVND (reference sequence). The V end was cut by 1 base, the J end by 10 bases, with 8 bases between. The data belong to a study of cytomegalovirus exposure and HLA in healthy donors. The clonotype originates from a female donor in good health and CMV-seronegative. Sequencing was carried out using PBMCs. The genes are TRBV19 and TRBJ1-6, with D unresolved. The CDR3 region has the DNA TGTGCCAGTAGTATAGGATCGGGATCACCCCTCCACTTT. Its translation is CASSIGSGSPLHF.